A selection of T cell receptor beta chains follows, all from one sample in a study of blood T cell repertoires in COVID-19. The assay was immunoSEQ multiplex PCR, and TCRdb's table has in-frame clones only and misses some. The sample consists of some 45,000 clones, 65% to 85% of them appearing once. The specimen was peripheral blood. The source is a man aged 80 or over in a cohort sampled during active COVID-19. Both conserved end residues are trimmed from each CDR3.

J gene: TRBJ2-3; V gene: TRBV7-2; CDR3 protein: ASTSGRWTDTQY
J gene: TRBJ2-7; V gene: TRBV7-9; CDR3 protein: ASSLDGTASYEQY
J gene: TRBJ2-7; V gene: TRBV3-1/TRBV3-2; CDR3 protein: ASSQGQTSYEQY
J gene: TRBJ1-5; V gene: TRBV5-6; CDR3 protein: ASSLAATGNQPQH
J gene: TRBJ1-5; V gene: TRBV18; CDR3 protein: ASSPGQGGAGPQH
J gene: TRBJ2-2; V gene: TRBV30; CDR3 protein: AWSPYRAGGALDTGELF
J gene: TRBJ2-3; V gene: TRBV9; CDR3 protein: ASSVGTGWTDTQY
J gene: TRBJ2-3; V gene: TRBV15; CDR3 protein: ATSRGSPTDTQY
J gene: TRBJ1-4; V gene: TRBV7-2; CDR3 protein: ASSLQGATNEKLF
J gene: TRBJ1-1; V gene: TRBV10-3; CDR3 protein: AIQQGQGAEAF
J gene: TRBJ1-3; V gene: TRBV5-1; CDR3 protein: ASSLEGAPGNTIY
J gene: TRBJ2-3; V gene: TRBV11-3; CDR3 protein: ASSSERPPDTQY
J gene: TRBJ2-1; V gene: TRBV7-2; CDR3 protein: ASSPRAGEGYNEQF
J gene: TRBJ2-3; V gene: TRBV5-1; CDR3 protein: ASSLGLAGGQDTQY
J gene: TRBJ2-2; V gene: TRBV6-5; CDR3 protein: ASKWEENGELF
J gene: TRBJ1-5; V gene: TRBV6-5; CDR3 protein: ASSYRDGQPQH
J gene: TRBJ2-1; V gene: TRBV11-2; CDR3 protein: ASSVGSPRGEQF
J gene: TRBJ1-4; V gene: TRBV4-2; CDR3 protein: ASSQLWDRGLKLF
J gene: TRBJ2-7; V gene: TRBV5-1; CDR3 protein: ASSLGGTAPTYEQY
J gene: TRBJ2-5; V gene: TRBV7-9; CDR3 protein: ASSFAGEETQY
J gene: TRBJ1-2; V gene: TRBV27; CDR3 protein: ASGRPGGSLGYGYT
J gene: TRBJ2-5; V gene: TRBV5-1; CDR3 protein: ASSLAGGETQY
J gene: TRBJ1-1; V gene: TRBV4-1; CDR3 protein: ASSQGFMEVAEAF
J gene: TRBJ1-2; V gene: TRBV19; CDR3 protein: ASSNIRGQGRYGYGYT
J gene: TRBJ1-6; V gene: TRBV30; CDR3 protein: AWRARLNNSPLH
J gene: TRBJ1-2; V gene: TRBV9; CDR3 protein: ASSVDRGRGGYT
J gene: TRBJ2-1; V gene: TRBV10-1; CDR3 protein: ASSESTRGWHNEQF
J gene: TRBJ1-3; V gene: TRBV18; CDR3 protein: ASSSREGDTIY
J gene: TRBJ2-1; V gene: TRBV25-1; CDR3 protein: ASSATSGGNYNEQF
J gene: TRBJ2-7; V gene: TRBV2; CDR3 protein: ASSSTGNEQY
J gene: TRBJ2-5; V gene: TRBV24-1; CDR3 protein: ATSDHRGPQETQY
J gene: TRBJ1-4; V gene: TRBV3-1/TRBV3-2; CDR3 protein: ASSRRSGTGSGNEKLF
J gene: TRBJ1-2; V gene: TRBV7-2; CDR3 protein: ASSLGQGALYGYT
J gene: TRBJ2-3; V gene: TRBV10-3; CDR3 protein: AISESGQSLTDTQY
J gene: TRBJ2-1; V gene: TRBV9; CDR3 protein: ASSVGRVWKNEQF
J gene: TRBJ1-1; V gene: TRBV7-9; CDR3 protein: ASSPPGQVLSTEAF
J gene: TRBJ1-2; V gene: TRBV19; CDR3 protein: ATRGGVAYGYT
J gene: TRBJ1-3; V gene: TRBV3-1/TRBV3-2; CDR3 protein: ASSQGELNTIY
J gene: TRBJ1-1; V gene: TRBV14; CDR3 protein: ASSQRRGPNTEAF
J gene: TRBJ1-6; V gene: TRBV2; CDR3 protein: ASGGLAINSPLH
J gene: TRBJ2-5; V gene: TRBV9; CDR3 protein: ASSSGTSGGPYQETQY
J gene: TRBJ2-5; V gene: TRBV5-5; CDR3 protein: ASSLASGSWETQY
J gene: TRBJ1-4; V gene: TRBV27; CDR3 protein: ASSLMAATNEKLF
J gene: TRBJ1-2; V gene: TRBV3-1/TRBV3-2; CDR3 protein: ASSLKTSNYGYT
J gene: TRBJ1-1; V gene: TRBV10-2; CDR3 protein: ASRRTGNTEAF